Reported below is one TCR beta chain. Its specificity is not known. These data are taken from a study of molecular identifiers for immune sequencing clone quantification. Study-wide findings and caveats: Highly expanded clone sizes could be underestimated through barcode sharing by identical TCR molecules. In naive cells, clones above 20 RNA copies held under 1% of molecules, whereas in effector cells they held over 99%. Single-cell amounts of spiked Jurkat TCR RNA were reportedly detectable among roughly 950,000 naive cells.

In TCRdb, the PCR reads were re-called with MiXCR into one record per CDR3 protein. The data show around 470,000 distinct CDR3 sequences, with about 22% seen just once and around 0.86% held by the top ten. After removal of 6 bases from V and 1 base from J, the junction contained 17 bases not matched to a gene. Germline CDR1 is MNHEY and CDR2 is SVGEGT. This CDR3 region has 18 residues. Using a CD8+CD4-CCR7+CD45RA+ phenotype, naive CD8 T cells were sorted. This sequence was found in a human donor in good health. Some libraries in this study had Jurkat cell RNA spiked in. The sequenced sample was naive CD8+ T cells from blood, with Jurkat cell RNA spiked in. Described subset: FACS-sorted CD8+CD4-CCR7+CD45RA+ naive T cells. The chain combines TRBV6-2 or TRBV6-3 with TRBJ2-5; TRBD1 aligns across 7 bases. The CDR3 here is CASSPPSPGTALQETQYF. CDR3 bases: TGTGCCAGCAGCCCCCCCTCCCCCGGGACAGCGCTCCAAGAGACCCAGTACTTC.